The next 22 T cell receptor beta chains were all read from a single sample in a study of siplizumab effects on memory and regulatory T cells. Libraries were prepared by immunoSEQ multiplex PCR; TCRdb keeps only in-frame clonotypes and omits some of them. The repertoire holds 120,000 or so clones, with 92% as singletons. Sequenced material: CD4+ T cells sorted from blood. These receptors were taken from a human donor in good health.

V gene TRBV2 combines with J gene TRBJ1-2, with TRBD1 matching 7 bases. The germline V gene has CDR1 SNHLY and CDR2 FYNNEI. V trimming: 6 bases; J trimming: 2 bases; junction bases outside the gene matches: 6. This CDR3 spans 14 amino acids. CDR3 in DNA: TGTGCCAGCAGGACAGGGTTGATCAACTATGGCTACACCTTC. Translation gives CASRTGLINYGYTF.

This clone was seen a single time. The chain recombines TRBV6-1 with TRBJ2-4; the D call may be TRBD1 or TRBD2 (5 bases each). The V gene lost 7 bases and the J gene lost 5 bases, with 12 bases spanning the gap. This CDR3 has 13 amino acids. Germline CDR1 MNHNS, CDR2 SASEGT. The CDR3 loop reads CASTLLGENIQYF. The CDR3 DNA is TGTGCCAGCACCCTATTGGGGGAAAACATTCAGTACTTC.

This rearrangement joins TRBV6-6 to TRBJ2-7, with D perhaps matching TRBD1 (5 bases). The CDR3 sequence is 14 residues long. V lost 7 bases to trimming and J lost 2 bases, with 15 bases between them. Germline CDR1 MNHNY, CDR2 SVGAGI (reference sequence). CDR3 residues: CASTSRRGTYEQYF. The CDR3 region has the DNA TGTGCCAGCACTTCCCGAAGGGGAACCTACGAGCAGTACTTC.

The rearrangement joins TRBV18 to TRBJ2-7; TRBD1 agrees at 9 bases. Losses at the gene ends were 2 bases for V and 6 bases for J; bases not matched to a gene: 8. Germline V gene sequence: CDR1 KGHSH, CDR2 LQKENI. CDR3 size: 15 residues. The CDR3 DNA is TGTGCCAGCTCACCAGGCCCGGGACAGGGAAGCGAGCAGTACTTC. Amino acid sequence: CASSPGPGQGSEQYF.

V and J are TRBV18 and TRBJ2-1; a weak D match, TRBD2 (6 bases). V was clipped by 1 base and J by 2 bases, with 15 bases between them. The CDR3 spans 17 residues. Germline V gene lookup returns CDR1 KGHSH and CDR2 LQKENI. The DNA for the CDR3 is TGTGCCAGCTCACCACGGACGACGGGAGTAGCCTACAATGAGCAGTTCTTC. This translates into CASSPRTTGVAYNEQFF.

This chain uses TRBV6-1 with TRBJ1-2; D perhaps matches TRBD1 (5 bases). V shed 0 bases and J shed 3 bases, with 14 bases lying between them. The CDR3 runs 16 residues. CDR1 MNHNS and CDR2 SASEGT come from the germline V gene. CDR3 sequence (DNA): TGTGCCAGCAGTGAAGCCCCCGGGGCGAGTTACTATGGCTACACCTTC. It encodes CASSEAPGASYYGYTF.

The CDR3 sequence is CATSTRLAGRYTDTQYF. The DNA for the CDR3 is TGTGCCACCAGCACACGACTAGCAGGGAGGTACACAGATACGCAGTATTTT. The chain is built from TRBV15 and TRBJ2-3, with TRBD2 identical over 7 bases. V shed 4 bases and J 2 bases; nucleotides not matched to a gene: 12. From germline, CDR1 is LNHNV and CDR2 YYDKDF (reference sequence). The CDR3 contains 17 residues.

About this clone itself: Other DNA sequences in the same sample also yield this CDR3. Here the CDR3 reads CASSEVGLNQPQHF. CDR3 DNA sequence: TGTGCCAGCAGTGAAGTAGGTTTGAATCAGCCCCAGCATTTT. This chain joins TRBV2 and TRBJ1-5; D call uncertain. The V gene's germline CDR1 is SNHLY and CDR2 FYNNEI. This CDR3 contains 14 residues. V shed 1 base and J shed 4 bases, with 8 bases lying between them.

The rearrangement links TRBV4-1 to TRBJ1-3; D gene unclear. This CDR3 is built from 18 residues. The ends were cut back, 0 bases at V and 3 bases at J, with 18 bases in the middle. Germline lookup yields CDR1 MGHRA and CDR2 YSYEKL. CDR3 nucleotide sequence: TGCGCCAGCAGCCAAGATTTGGGGTACGTACACCGTGGAAACACCATATATTTT. It yields the protein CASSQDLGYVHRGNTIYF.

Here the CDR3 DNA reads TGTGCCAGCAGCCCCCTGAGCTCTTCTAACTATGGCTACACCTTC. Its translation: CASSPLSSSNYGYTF. The V call is TRBV11-2, the J call TRBJ1-2, with unresolved D. V shed 5 bases and J shed 0 bases, with 13 bases lying between them. This CDR3 region has 15 residues. Germline lookup yields CDR1 SGHAT and CDR2 FQNNGV.

V and J are TRBV12-5 and TRBJ2-7, with 7 bases lining up with TRBD2. J gave up 0 bases and V 0 bases, and 8 bases lay outside the gene matches. The CDR3 has 17 residues. CDR1 and CDR2 from the germline V gene are LGHNT and FRNRAP. The DNA of the CDR3 is TGTGCTAGTGGTTTGGTACAATTCCGCGGGAGCTCCTACGAGCAGTACTTC. Its translation: CASGLVQFRGSSYEQYF.

The V gene is TRBV6-1, the J gene TRBJ1-2; D gene uncertain. Trimming shortened V by 4 bases and J by 1 base, and 4 bases separated the two germline ends. Germline loops: CDR1 MNHNS, CDR2 SASEGT. This CDR3 has 12 amino acids. For the CDR3, the DNA is TGTGCCAGCAGTGCTGATAACTATGGCTACACCTTC. Translated, it gives CASSADNYGYTF.

The rearrangement joins TRBV6-1 to TRBJ1-6; D unclear. CDR1 MNHNS and CDR2 SASEGT come from the germline V gene. The CDR3 is 14 amino acids. The germline V and J ends were trimmed by 6 bases and 0 bases, with 6 bases remaining between them. The CDR3 is CASRTSSYNSPLHF. CDR3 coding DNA: TGTGCCAGCAGGACGAGCTCCTATAATTCACCCCTCCACTTT.

The genes are TRBV15 and TRBJ1-3; D remains unclear. Trimming took off 2 bases at V and 2 bases at J, with 13 bases between the two ends. This CDR3 contains 16 residues. The germline CDR1 and CDR2 sequences are LNHNV and YYDKDF (reference sequence). CDR3 nucleotides: TGTGCCACCAGCAGACTGACGGGTTACGCTGGAAACACCATATATTTT. Protein product: CATSRLTGYAGNTIYF. Full variable domain (rest looked up from reference TRBV15 and TRBJ1-3): DAMVIQNPRYQVTQFGKPVTLSCSQTLNHNVMYWYQQKSSQAPKLLFHYYDKDFNNEADTPDNFQSRRPNTSFCFLDIRSPGLGDTAMYLCATSRLTGYAGNTIYFGEGSWLTVV.

The chain has TRBV10-3 and TRBJ2-1, with D perhaps matching TRBD1 or TRBD2 (6 bases each). The CDR3 sequence is 15 residues long. With 10 bases removed from V and 6 bases from J, the gap between germline ends came to 22 bases. Per germline, CDR1 ENHRY and CDR2 SYGVKD. CDR3 loop: CATGPDSKGGNEQFF. CDR3 coding DNA: TGTGCCACTGGGCCGGACAGTAAGGGGGGCAATGAGCAGTTCTTC.

CDR3 residues: CASSNPARDNDEKLFF. In nucleotides, the CDR3 is TGCGCCAGCAGCAACCCCGCTAGGGATAATGATGAAAAACTGTTTTTT. The rearrangement uses TRBV4-1 and TRBJ1-4, with no clear D. The CDR3 runs to 16 residues. Trimming left V 5 bases short and J 6 bases short, with 19 bases between. Germline CDR1 MGHRA, CDR2 YSYEKL.

The chain combines TRBV7-2 with TRBJ2-1; TRBD1 is a possible D gene (6 bases). The V gene lost 4 bases and the J gene lost 8 bases, with 24 bases spanning the gap. Germline V gene lookup returns CDR1 SGHTA and CDR2 FQGNSA. The CDR3 contains 17 residues. In DNA form, the CDR3 reads TGTGCCAGCAGCTCCGAGGGGGAAAGGCTAGGGCGGGATGAGCAGTTCTTC. Its translation is CASSSEGERLGRDEQFF.

The chain links TRBV4-2 to TRBJ1-1; no clear D. The CDR3 has 12 residues. CDR1 is LGHNA, CDR2 YNFKEQ, per germline. V lost 1 base and J 4 bases, leaving 4 bases between the germline ends. The CDR3 DNA reads as TGTGCCAGCAGCCAAGTTGGCACTGAAGCTTTCTTT. Its protein is CASSQVGTEAFF.

V gene TRBV6-1 combines with J gene TRBJ2-7, with D tentatively TRBD1 (5 bases). Trimming shortened V by 8 bases and J by 3 bases, and 11 bases separated the two germline ends. CDR1 and CDR2 from the germline V gene are MNHNS and SASEGT. This CDR3 spans 12 amino acids. The CDR3 loop is CASSYQGYEQYF. Here the CDR3 DNA reads TGTGCCAGCTCCTACCAGGGCTACGAGCAGTACTTC.

Worth noting for this clone: This specimen includes other DNA sequences encoding the same CDR3. This chain links TRBV15 with TRBJ2-5; D call uncertain. Trimming took 0 bases from V and 2 from J, leaving 1 base between them. The CDR3 loop spans 12 amino acids. Germline V lookup: CDR1 LNHNV, CDR2 YYDKDF (reference sequence). In DNA, the CDR3 is TGTGCCACCAGCAGAGATCAAGAGACCCAGTACTTC. It is translated as CATSRDQETQYF.

This chain connects TRBV5-1 to TRBJ2-5; tentatively, D is TRBD2 (6 bases). CDR3 length: 13 amino acids. The germline CDR1 and CDR2 sequences are SGHRS and YFSETQ. V lost 6 bases and J 3 bases, leaving 12 bases between the germline ends. CDR3 sequence: CASMAPGEETQYF. DNA of the CDR3: TGCGCCAGCATGGCTCCGGGGGAAGAGACCCAGTACTTC.

The gene calls are TRBV2 and TRBJ1-2; D unresolved. The CDR3 spans 13 residues. V was cut by 4 bases and J by 10 bases, with 16 bases left in between. The germline V gene has CDR1 SNHLY and CDR2 FYNNEI. CDR3: CASSVRPHGVYTF. CDR3 coding DNA: TGTGCCAGCAGTGTCAGGCCGCATGGAGTCTACACCTTC.